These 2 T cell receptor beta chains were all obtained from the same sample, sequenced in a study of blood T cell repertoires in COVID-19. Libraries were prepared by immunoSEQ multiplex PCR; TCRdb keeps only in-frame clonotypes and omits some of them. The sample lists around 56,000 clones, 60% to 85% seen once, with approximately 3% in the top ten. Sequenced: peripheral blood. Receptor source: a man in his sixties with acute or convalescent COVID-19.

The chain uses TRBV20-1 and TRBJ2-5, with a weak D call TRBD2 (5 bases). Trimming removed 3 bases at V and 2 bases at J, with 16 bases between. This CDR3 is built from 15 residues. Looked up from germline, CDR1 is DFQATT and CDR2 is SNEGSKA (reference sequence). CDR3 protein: CSASNPKRNQETQYF. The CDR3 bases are TGCAGTGCTAGTAATCCTAAGCGGAATCAAGAGACCCAGTACTTC.

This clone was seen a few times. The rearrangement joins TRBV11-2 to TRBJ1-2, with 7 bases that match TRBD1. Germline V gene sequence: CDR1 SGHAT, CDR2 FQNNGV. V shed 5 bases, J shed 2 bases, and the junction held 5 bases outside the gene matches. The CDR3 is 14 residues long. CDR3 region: CASSRGGENYGYTF. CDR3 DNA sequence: TGTGCCAGCAGCAGAGGGGGCGAAAACTATGGCTACACCTTC. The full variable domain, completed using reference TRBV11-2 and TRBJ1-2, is EAGVAQSPRYKIIEKRQSVAFWCNPISGHATLYWYQQILGQGPKLLIQFQNNGVVDDSQLPKDRFSAERLKGVDSTLKIQPAKLEDSAVYLCASSRGGENYGYTFGSGTRLTVV.